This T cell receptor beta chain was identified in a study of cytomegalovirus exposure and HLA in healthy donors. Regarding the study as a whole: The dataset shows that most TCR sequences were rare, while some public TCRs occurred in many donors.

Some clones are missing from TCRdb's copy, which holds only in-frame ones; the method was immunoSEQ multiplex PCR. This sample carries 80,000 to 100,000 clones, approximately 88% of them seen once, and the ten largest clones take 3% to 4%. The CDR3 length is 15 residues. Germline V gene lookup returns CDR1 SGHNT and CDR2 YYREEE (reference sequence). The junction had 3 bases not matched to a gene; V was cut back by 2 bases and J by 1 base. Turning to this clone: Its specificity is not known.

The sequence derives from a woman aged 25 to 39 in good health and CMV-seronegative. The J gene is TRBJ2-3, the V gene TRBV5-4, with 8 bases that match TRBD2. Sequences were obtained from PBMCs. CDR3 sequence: CASSLRGGGTDTQYF. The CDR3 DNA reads TGTGCCAGCAGCTTACGGGGGGGCGGCACAGATACGCAGTATTTT.